This T cell receptor (beta chain) was recovered during a study of T cells in Graves' hyperthyroidism and ophthalmopathy. CDR3 length: 17 residues. The V gene's germline CDR1 is MDHEN and CDR2 SYDVKM. Trimming removed 5 bases from V and 4 bases from J; junction bases left unmatched: 15. What was amplified from RNA transcripts were TCR beta CDR3 regions. Primed by the HTBI set, a first-round RT-PCR was run on the TCR CDR3. TCRdb recomputed calls from the multiplex PCR reads with MiXCR, one row per CDR3 protein. Of hundreds of thousands of distinct CDR3 sequences listed, 14% to 15% are singletons. At least ten counts were recorded for this clonotype.

The sequenced material came from blood. The V gene is TRBV28, the J gene TRBJ1-2; 8 nucleotides agree with TRBD1. The clonotype was recovered from a woman aged 40-49 years with Graves' ophthalmopathy. The CDR3 DNA follows: TGTGCCAGCAGTGATCTGTCCAAGGACAGGGAACCCTATGGCTACACCTTC. This encodes CASSDLSKDREPYGYTF.